This passage covers 2 T cell receptor beta chains from one sample sequenced in a study of early T cells in non-severe SARS-CoV-2 infection. Each CDR3 protein gets one entry after TCRdb re-called the 5' RACE reads with MiXCR. The sample records approximately 70,000 distinct CDR3 sequences, about a tenth being singletons. The specimen comprised whole blood, sampled at baseline. The receptor source for this set is an adult who was a healthcare worker with PCR-confirmed SARS-CoV-2 infection or an uninfected control (not recorded which).

This clonotype was counted a few times. V and J are TRBV9 and TRBJ2-3; D is undetermined. V was clipped by 3 bases and J by 2 bases, with 16 bases between them. This CDR3 region has 16 residues. Germline V lookup: CDR1 SGDLS, CDR2 YYNGEE. CDR3 sequence: CASSARGVGFTDTQYF. The CDR3 DNA sequence: TGTGCCAGCAGCGCCCGTGGCGTAGGTTTCACAGATACGCAGTATTTT.

This clonotype has ten or more counts. The CDR3 protein is CASSWGGPDEKLFF. The CDR3 DNA reads as TGTGCCAGCAGTTGGGGGGGGCCTGATGAAAAACTGTTTTTT. V gene TRBV12-3 or TRBV12-4 combines with J gene TRBJ1-4; D possibly corresponds to TRBD1 (6 bases). The CDR3 is 14 residues long. V was clipped by 4 bases and J by 6 bases, with 12 bases between them.